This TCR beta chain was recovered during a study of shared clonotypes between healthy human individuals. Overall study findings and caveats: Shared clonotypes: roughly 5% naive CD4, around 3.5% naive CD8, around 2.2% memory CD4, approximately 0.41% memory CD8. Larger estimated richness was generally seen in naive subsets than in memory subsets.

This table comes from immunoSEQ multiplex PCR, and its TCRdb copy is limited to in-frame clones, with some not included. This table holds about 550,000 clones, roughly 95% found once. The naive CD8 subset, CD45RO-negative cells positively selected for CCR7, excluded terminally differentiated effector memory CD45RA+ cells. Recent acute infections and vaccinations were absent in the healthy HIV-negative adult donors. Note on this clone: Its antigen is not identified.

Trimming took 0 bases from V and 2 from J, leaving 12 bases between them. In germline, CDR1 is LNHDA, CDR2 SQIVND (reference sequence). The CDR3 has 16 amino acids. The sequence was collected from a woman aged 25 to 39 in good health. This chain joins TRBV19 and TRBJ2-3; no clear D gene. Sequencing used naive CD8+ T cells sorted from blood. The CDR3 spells CASSIDRVLDTDTQYF. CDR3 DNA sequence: TGTGCCAGTAGTATAGATCGGGTCCTCGACACAGATACGCAGTATTTT.